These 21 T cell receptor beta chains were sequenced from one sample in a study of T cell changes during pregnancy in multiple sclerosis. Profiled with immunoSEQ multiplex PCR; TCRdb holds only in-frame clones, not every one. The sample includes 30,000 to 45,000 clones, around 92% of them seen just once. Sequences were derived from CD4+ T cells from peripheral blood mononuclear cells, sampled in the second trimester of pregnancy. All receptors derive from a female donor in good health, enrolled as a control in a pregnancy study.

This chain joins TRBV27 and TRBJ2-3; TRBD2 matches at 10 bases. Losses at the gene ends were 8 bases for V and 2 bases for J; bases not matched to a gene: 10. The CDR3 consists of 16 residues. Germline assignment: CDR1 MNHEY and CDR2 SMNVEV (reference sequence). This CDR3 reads CASVPPGLAPTDTQYF. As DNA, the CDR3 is TGTGCCAGCGTACCGCCGGGACTAGCGCCCACAGATACGCAGTATTTT.

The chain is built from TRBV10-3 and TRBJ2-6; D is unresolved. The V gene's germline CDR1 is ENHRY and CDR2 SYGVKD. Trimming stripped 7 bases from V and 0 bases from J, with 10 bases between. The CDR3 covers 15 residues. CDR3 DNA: TGTGCCATCAACACACTACCCTCTGGGGCCAACGTCCTGACTTTC. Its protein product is CAINTLPSGANVLTF.

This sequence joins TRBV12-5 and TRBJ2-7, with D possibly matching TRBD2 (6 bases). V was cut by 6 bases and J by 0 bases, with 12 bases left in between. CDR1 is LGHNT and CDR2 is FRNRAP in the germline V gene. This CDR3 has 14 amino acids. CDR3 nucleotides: TGTGCTAGTGGCCCCGGGACTCCCTCCTACGAGCAGTACTTC. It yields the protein CASGPGTPSYEQYF.

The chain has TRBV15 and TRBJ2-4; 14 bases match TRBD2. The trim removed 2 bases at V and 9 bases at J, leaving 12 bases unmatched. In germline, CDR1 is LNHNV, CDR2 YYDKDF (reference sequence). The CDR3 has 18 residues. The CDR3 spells CATSRTPGLAGGLVIQYF. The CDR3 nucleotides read TGTGCCACCAGCAGAACTCCCGGACTAGCGGGAGGTCTGGTCATTCAGTACTTC.

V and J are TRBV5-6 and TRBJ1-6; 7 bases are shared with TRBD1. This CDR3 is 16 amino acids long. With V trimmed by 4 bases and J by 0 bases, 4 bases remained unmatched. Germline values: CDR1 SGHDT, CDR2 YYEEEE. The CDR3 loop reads CASSKSGGSYNSPLHF. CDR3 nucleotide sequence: TGTGCCAGCAGCAAATCAGGGGGCTCCTATAATTCACCCCTCCACTTT.

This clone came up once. The CDR3 region has the DNA TGCGCCAGCAGCTTGGGGACTAGCGGTTCTAGCACAGATACGCAGTATTTT. This gives the protein CASSLGTSGSSTDTQYF. The V gene is TRBV5-1, the J gene TRBJ2-3; TRBD2 matches at 10 bases. Germline loops: CDR1 SGHRS, CDR2 YFSETQ. V lost 0 bases, J lost 0 bases, and 4 bases stayed unmatched. This CDR3 comprises 17 residues.

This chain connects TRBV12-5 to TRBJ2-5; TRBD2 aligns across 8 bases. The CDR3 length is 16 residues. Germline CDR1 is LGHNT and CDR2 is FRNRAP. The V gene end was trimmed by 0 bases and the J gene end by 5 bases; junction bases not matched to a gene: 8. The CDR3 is CASGLVRGGPHETQYF. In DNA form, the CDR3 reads TGTGCTAGTGGTTTGGTACGGGGGGGACCCCACGAGACCCAGTACTTC.

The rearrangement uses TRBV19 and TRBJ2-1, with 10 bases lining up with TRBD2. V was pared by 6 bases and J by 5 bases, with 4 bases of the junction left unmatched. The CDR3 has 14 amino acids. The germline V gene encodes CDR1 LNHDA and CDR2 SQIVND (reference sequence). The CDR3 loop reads CASSWTSGNNEQFF. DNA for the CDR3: TGTGCCAGTAGCTGGACTAGCGGTAACAATGAGCAGTTCTTC.

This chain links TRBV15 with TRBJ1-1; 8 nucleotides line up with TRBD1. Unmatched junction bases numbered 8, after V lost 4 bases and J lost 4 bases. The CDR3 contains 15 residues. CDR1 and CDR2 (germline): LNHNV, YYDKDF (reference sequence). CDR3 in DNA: TGTGCCACCAGCACCTCGGACAGGGTTACCACTGAAGCTTTCTTT. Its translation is CATSTSDRVTTEAFF.

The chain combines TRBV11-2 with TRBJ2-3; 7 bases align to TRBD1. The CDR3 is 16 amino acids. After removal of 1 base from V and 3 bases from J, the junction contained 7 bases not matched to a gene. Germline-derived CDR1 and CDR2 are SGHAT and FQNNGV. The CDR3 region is CASSLVGTANTDTQYF. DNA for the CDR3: TGTGCCAGCAGCTTAGTCGGGACAGCGAATACAGATACGCAGTATTTT.

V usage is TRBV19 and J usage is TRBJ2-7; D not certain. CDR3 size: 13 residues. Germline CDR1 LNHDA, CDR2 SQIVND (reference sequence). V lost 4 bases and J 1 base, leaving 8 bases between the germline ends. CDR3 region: CASSRQASYEQYF. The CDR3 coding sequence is TGTGCCAGTAGTAGGCAGGCGTCCTACGAGCAGTACTTC.

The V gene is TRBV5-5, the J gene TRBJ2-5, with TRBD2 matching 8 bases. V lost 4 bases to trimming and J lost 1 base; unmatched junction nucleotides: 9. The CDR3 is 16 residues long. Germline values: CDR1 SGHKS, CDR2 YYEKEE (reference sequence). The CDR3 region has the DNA TGTGCCAGCAGCCGCCTTAGACTAGCGACCCAAGAGACCCAGTACTTC. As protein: CASSRLRLATQETQYF.

This CDR3 is CASSFVPTQGNQPQHF. The CDR3 nucleotides are TGTGCCAGCAGCTTTGTGCCCACACAGGGAAATCAGCCCCAGCATTTT. The J gene is TRBJ1-5, the V gene TRBV5-5; tentatively, D is TRBD1 (6 bases). The V and J ends lost 2 bases and 4 bases respectively, with 16 bases between them. The germline CDR1 and CDR2 sequences are SGHKS and YYEKEE (reference sequence). The CDR3 runs 16 residues.

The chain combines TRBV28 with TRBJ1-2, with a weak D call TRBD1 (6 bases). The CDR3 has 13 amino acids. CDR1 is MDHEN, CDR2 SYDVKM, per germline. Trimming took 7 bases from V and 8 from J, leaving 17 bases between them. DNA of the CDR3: TGTGCCAGCAATTCTGGACAGCTCGTAGGCTACACCTTC. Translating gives CASNSGQLVGYTF.

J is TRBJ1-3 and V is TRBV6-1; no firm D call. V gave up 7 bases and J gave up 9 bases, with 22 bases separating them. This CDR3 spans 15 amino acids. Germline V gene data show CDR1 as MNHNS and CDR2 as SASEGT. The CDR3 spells CASNPREGPWGTIYF. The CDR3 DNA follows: TGTGCCAGCAACCCCCGGGAAGGCCCGTGGGGCACCATATATTTT.

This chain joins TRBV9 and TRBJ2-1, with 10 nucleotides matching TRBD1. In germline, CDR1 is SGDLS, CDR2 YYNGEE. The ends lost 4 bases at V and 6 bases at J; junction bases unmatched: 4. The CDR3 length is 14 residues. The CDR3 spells CASSNRDRGNEQFF. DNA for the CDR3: TGTGCCAGCAGCAACCGGGACAGGGGCAATGAGCAGTTCTTC.

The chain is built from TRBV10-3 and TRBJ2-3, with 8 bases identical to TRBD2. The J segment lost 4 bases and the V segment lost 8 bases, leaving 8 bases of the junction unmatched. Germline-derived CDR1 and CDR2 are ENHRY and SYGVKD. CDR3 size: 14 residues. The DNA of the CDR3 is TGTGCCATCCCGGGGGGGGCGAATGCAGATACGCAGTATTTT. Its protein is CAIPGGANADTQYF.

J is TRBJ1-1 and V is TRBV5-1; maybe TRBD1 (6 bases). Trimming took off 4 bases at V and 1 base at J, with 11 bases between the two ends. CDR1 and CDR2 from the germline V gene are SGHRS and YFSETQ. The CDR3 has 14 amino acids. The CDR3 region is CASSTGGTNTEAFF. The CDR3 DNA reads TGCGCCAGCAGCACGGGGGGCACGAACACTGAAGCTTTCTTT.

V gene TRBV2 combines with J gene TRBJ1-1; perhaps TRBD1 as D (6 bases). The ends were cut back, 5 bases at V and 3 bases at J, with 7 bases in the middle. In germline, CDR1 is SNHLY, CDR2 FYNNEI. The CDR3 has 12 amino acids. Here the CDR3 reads CASSTGYTEAFF. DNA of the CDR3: TGTGCCAGCAGTACAGGGTACACTGAAGCTTTCTTT.

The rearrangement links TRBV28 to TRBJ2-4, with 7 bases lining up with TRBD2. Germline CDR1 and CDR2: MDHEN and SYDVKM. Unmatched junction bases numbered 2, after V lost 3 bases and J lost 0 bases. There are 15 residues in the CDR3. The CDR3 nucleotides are TGTGCCAGCAGTTTGCGGGAGCTAGCCAAAAACATTCAGTACTTC. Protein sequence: CASSLRELAKNIQYF.

CDR3 bases: TGTGCCAGCAGAACAGGGGGCAGTCAGCCCCAGCATTTT. Amino acids: CASRTGGSQPQHF. This chain links TRBV28 with TRBJ1-5, with 9 bases fitting TRBD1. Germline V gene lookup returns CDR1 MDHEN and CDR2 SYDVKM. The V and J ends lost 6 bases and 6 bases, in that order; junction bases with no gene match: 3. The CDR3 extends over 13 amino acids.